These 20 T cell receptor beta chains came from one sample sequenced in a study of vaccination and CD4 T cells after COVID-19. Which antigens these TCRs recognize remains unknown. At the Johns Hopkins FTIC core, DNA taken from cultured CD4+ T cells was sequenced by way of the Oncomine TCR Beta short-read assay. Each CDR3 protein is one row after TCRdb ran MiXCR on the PCR reads. The sample yields fewer than 15,000 distinct CDR3 sequences, 44% seen once. Noted treatment: roughly 10-day PBMC culture with coronavirus spike peptide pools or control peptides (ViraFEST assay). The sample taken for sequencing was CD4+ T cells from blood, cultured in vitro. The receptors were sampled from a human donor who had recovered from COVID-19.

The CDR3 DNA reads TGTGCCTGGAGTGGAGAAGGCAGCTCCTCGTTCGGCTACGAGCAGTACTTC. This gives the protein CAWSGEGSSSFGYEQYF. The genes are TRBV30 and TRBJ2-7; D is unclear. V dropped 1 base and J dropped 3 bases, with 22 bases sitting between them. Germline lookup yields CDR1 GTSNPN and CDR2 SVGIG (reference sequence). There are 17 residues in the CDR3.

The J gene is TRBJ2-1, the V gene TRBV19; the match to TRBD2 covers 10 bases. There are 15 residues in the CDR3. Germline V gene data show CDR1 as LNHDA and CDR2 as SQIVND (reference sequence). V lost 8 bases to trimming and J lost 2 bases; unmatched junction nucleotides: 6. The CDR3 region has the DNA TGTGCCAGTCGAGATACTAGCGGGGCCTACAATGAGCAGTTCTTC. It yields the protein CASRDTSGAYNEQFF.

The V gene is TRBV28, the J gene TRBJ1-1; D is ambiguous. Germline CDR1 MDHEN, CDR2 SYDVKM. V was trimmed by 5 bases and J by 1 base, leaving 17 bases between them. The CDR3 is made up of 16 amino acids. CDR3 amino acids: CASSRVMRTTNTEAFF. The CDR3 nucleotides read TGTGCCAGCAGTCGCGTGATGCGTACGACGAACACTGAAGCTTTCTTT. The variable domain in full, with the rest retrieved from reference TRBV28 and TRBJ1-1, is DVKVTQSSRYLVKRTGEKVFLECVQDMDHENMFWYRQDPGLGLRLIYFSYDVKMKEKGDIPEGYSVSREKKERFSLILESASTNQTSMYLCASSRVMRTTNTEAFFGQGTRLTVV.

This clonotype was seen more than once but under ten times. One junction end disagrees with the germline gene, perhaps due to a read error. This chain connects TRBV20-1 to TRBJ2-2, with 9 bases identical to TRBD2. The length of the CDR3 is 15 residues. Per the germline V gene, CDR1 is DFQATT and CDR2 is SNEGSKA (reference sequence). The CDR3 nucleotides are TGCAGTGCTGCAACGGCTAGCGGGAACCCCGGGGAGCTGTTTTTT. This gives the protein CSAATASGNPGELFF.

The CDR3 nucleotides read TGCAGTGCTGGGACAGGGAGGGGTGGGGATACGCAGTATTTT. It codes for CSAGTGRGGDTQYF. The chain joins TRBV20-1 to TRBJ2-3; 9 nucleotides line up with TRBD1. The CDR3 runs 14 residues. V dropped 5 bases and J dropped 6; count of bases not matched to a gene: 9. The germline CDR1 and CDR2 sequences are DFQATT and SNEGSKA (reference sequence).

The chain has TRBV19 and TRBJ1-2, with D maybe TRBD1 (6 bases). This CDR3 region has 14 residues. Germline values: CDR1 LNHDA, CDR2 SQIVND (reference sequence). The V end lost 6 bases, the J end lost 0 bases, and 11 bases lay between the germline ends. As DNA, the CDR3 is TGTGCCAGTAGGGAAGGGGGAGCTAACTATGGCTACACCTTC. Its translation: CASREGGANYGYTF.

The chain combines TRBV2 with TRBJ2-1; tentatively, D is TRBD1 (6 bases). The CDR3 sequence is 13 residues long. Germline V gene data show CDR1 as SNHLY and CDR2 as FYNNEI. Trimming cost V 6 bases and J 6 bases, with 12 bases left between them. The DNA for the CDR3 is TGTGCCAGCAGCACAGGGAGTATCAATGAGCAGTTCTTC. This codes for CASSTGSINEQFF.

This clonotype showed up just a few times. This chain connects TRBV12-3 or TRBV12-4 to TRBJ1-5; D may be TRBD1 (6 bases). The CDR3 has 13 amino acids. Trimming cost V 5 bases and J 3 bases, with 8 bases left between them. CDR3 sequence: CASSGQYNQPQHF. The CDR3 DNA is TGTGCCAGCAGTGGACAGTACAATCAGCCCCAGCATTTT.

The chain is built from TRBV19 and TRBJ1-4; no firm D call. This CDR3 has 14 amino acids. In germline, CDR1 is LNHDA, CDR2 SQIVND (reference sequence). The V end was cut by 2 bases, the J end by 4 bases, with 8 bases between. Written as DNA, the CDR3 is TGTGCCAGTAGTATACGGGGTTATAATGAAAAACTGTTTTTT. Translating it yields CASSIRGYNEKLFF.

There are a few counts of this clonotype. The gene calls are TRBV19 and TRBJ2-7; D remains ambiguous. The CDR3 contains 14 residues. Trimming cost V 6 bases and J 0 bases, with 12 bases left between them. Looked up from germline, CDR1 is LNHDA and CDR2 is SQIVND (reference sequence). CDR3 nucleotides: TGTGCCAGTAGGGGGTCTTCTCCCTCCTACGAGCAGTACTTC. It yields the protein CASRGSSPSYEQYF.

This clonotype was counted a few times. V and J are TRBV4-1 and TRBJ1-4; D is unclear. CDR1 is MGHRA, CDR2 YSYEKL, per germline. The CDR3 runs 13 residues. V was cut by 3 bases and J by 7 bases, with 9 bases left in between. The CDR3 sequence is CASSQTSGEKLFF. The CDR3 bases are TGCGCCAGCAGCCAGACTTCCGGTGAAAAACTGTTTTTT.

The chain employs TRBV30 and TRBJ1-6; D possibly corresponds to TRBD1 (5 bases). Germline CDR1 GTSNPN, CDR2 SVGIG (reference sequence). Between the trimmed V and J ends, which lost 6 bases and 5 bases, there was a span of 8 bases. There are 12 residues in the CDR3. The DNA for the CDR3 is TGTGCCTGTCAGGGAAATAATTCACCCCTCCACTTT. Translation gives CACQGNNSPLHF.

This rearrangement joins TRBV2 to TRBJ1-3; D not resolved. This CDR3 comprises 14 residues. Germline assignment: CDR1 SNHLY and CDR2 FYNNEI. Trimming took 2 bases from V and 0 from J, leaving 5 bases between them. The CDR3 spells CASSEPRSGNTIYF. The CDR3 DNA sequence: TGTGCCAGCAGTGAACCTCGCTCTGGAAACACCATATATTTT.

As to this clonotype: One end of the junction varies from germline; a read error may be responsible. The chain employs TRBV6-1 and TRBJ2-7, with D hard to call. Germline V lookup: CDR1 MNHNS, CDR2 SASEGT. The CDR3 consists of 12 residues. CDR3 sequence (DNA): TGTGCCAGCGGCAGTAGCTCCTACGGGCAGTACTTC. It is translated as CASGSSSYGQYF.

This clonotype was picked up a small number of times. This chain connects TRBV20-1 to TRBJ2-5; 9 bases agree with TRBD1. J lost 4 bases, V lost 2 bases, and 5 bases had no gene match. The CDR3 is 14 residues long. Per the germline V gene, CDR1 is DFQATT and CDR2 is SNEGSKA (reference sequence). CDR3 nucleotides: TGCAGTGCTAGATATCGACAGGGGGTAGAGACCCAGTACTTC. Residues: CSARYRQGVETQYF.

The chain uses TRBV19 and TRBJ1-1; D unclear. CDR3 length: 11 amino acids. Per the germline V gene, CDR1 is LNHDA and CDR2 is SQIVND (reference sequence). V was trimmed by 6 bases and J by 4 bases, leaving 6 bases between them. DNA of the CDR3: TGTGCCAGTAGCCATCCCACTGAAGCTTTCTTT. It is translated as CASSHPTEAFF.

This clonotype has just a few counts. The chain has TRBV15 and TRBJ1-2; D gene ambiguous. Per the germline V gene, CDR1 is LNHNV and CDR2 is YYDKDF (reference sequence). Trimming cost V 1 base and J 7 bases, with 13 bases left between them. The CDR3 runs to 14 residues. CDR3 region: CATSRGAGGGGYTF. The CDR3 DNA sequence: TGTGCCACCAGCAGAGGTGCAGGTGGCGGTGGCTACACCTTC.

The J gene is TRBJ2-3, the V gene TRBV11-2; 11 bases align to TRBD1. With V trimmed by 1 base and J by 4 bases, 4 bases remained unmatched. Germline CDR1 SGHAT, CDR2 FQNNGV. This CDR3 has 16 amino acids. CDR3 DNA: TGTGCCAGCAGCTTAGGGAGGACAGGGGGCGCAGATACGCAGTATTTT. Translation: CASSLGRTGGADTQYF.

Only one count was recorded for this clonotype. The chain is built from TRBV2 and TRBJ2-1; D call uncertain. This CDR3 has 12 amino acids. V was shortened by 7 bases and J by 8 bases, with 12 bases between the two germline ends. From germline, CDR1 is SNHLY and CDR2 FYNNEI. CDR3: CASTEWQDEQFF. CDR3 nucleotides: TGTGCCAGCACCGAGTGGCAGGATGAGCAGTTCTTC. Drawing the rest from reference TRBV2 and TRBJ2-1, the complete variable domain is EPEVTQTPSHQVTQMGQEVILRCVPISNHLYFYWYRQILGQKVEFLVSFYNNEISEKSEIFDDQFSVERPDGSNFTLKIRSTKLEDSAMYFCASTEWQDEQFFGPGTRLTVL.

The rearrangement uses TRBV28 and TRBJ1-4, with D possibly TRBD1 on 5 matching bases. Germline V gene sequence: CDR1 MDHEN, CDR2 SYDVKM. The ends were cut back, 10 bases at V and 2 bases at J, with 14 bases in the middle. The CDR3 loop spans 14 amino acids. In nucleotides, the CDR3 is TGTGCCAACATCCAAGGGACCACTAATGAAAAACTGTTTTTT. Encoded protein: CANIQGTTNEKLFF.